The next 2 T cell receptor beta chains were all read from a single sample in a study of T cell responses to AZD1222 COVID-19 vaccine. Profiled with immunoSEQ multiplex PCR; TCRdb holds only in-frame clones, not every one. The table has 120,000 to 150,000 clones, about 90% seen once. This specimen consisted of peripheral blood, obtained on day 0 of AZD1222 vaccination. These receptors originate from an adult in good health.

The CDR3 reads CASSLGSGGSREQFF. The CDR3 coding sequence is TGTGCCAGCAGCTTAGGTAGCGGGGGGAGTCGGGAGCAGTTCTTC. The V and J genes are TRBV11-2 and TRBJ2-1, with 10 bases lining up with TRBD2. Looked up from germline, CDR1 is SGHAT and CDR2 is FQNNGV. The CDR3 spans 15 residues. V gave up 1 base and J gave up 10 bases; unmatched junction bases: 7.

Here the CDR3 DNA reads TGTGCCAGCAGCGGAGGAAACAGGGTGAACACCATATATTTT. It codes for CASSGGNRVNTIYF. The V and J genes are TRBV9 and TRBJ1-3; D possibly corresponds to TRBD1 (6 bases). CDR1 and CDR2 (germline): SGDLS, YYNGEE. The CDR3 is 14 amino acids. Trimming shortened V by 3 bases and J by 7 bases, and 14 bases separated the two germline ends.